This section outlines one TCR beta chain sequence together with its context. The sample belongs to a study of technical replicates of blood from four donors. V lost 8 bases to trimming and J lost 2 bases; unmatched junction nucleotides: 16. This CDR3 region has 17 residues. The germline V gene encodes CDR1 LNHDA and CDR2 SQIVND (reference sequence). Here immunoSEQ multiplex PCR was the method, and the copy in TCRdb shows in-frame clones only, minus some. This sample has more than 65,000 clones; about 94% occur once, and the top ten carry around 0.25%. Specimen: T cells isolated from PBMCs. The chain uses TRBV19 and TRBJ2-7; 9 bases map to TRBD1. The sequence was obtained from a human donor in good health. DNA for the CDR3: TGTGCCAGTGCGGCCGAGCAAAGGGACAGGGTCCCCTACGAGCAGTACTTC. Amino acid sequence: CASAAEQRDRVPYEQYF. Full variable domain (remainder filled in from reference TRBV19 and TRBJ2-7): DGGITQSPKYLFRKEGQNVTLSCEQNLNHDAMYWYRQDPGQGLRLIYYSQIVNDFQKGDIAEGYSVSREKKESFPLTVTSAQKNPTAFYLCASAAEQRDRVPYEQYFGPGTRLTVT.